Listed below are T cell receptor beta chains from one sample, sequenced in a study of blood T cell repertoires in COVID-19. Clones were sequenced by immunoSEQ multiplex PCR, and TCRdb holds only the in-frame ones, with some missing. The sample yields 250,000 to 350,000 clones, roughly nine tenths seen once. Material: PBMCs or T cells enriched from blood (not recorded which). The source of these receptors is a man aged 60 to 75 who had recovered from COVID-19. CDR3s include the opening cysteine and the closing phenylalanine or tryptophan. The D gene is left open where the match is weak. Rows may omit the clone size; those that give it use once, few, many or a size class.

j_gene | d_gene | abundance | v_gene | CDR3aa | CDR3nt
TRBJ2-1 | TRBD2 | - | TRBV29-1 | CSVQLAGGPYEQFF | TGCAGCGTGCAACTAGCGGGGGGGCCGTATGAGCAGTTCTTC
TRBJ2-7 | - | - | TRBV9 | CASSVEAYASEQYF | TGTGCCAGCAGCGTAGAAGCGTACGCCAGCGAGCAGTACTTC
TRBJ1-1 | TRBD1 | - | TRBV5-1 | CASSNTGGRGEAFF | TGCGCCAGCAGCAACACAGGGGGTAGGGGTGAAGCTTTCTTT
TRBJ2-5 | TRBD2 | - | TRBV5-1 | CASRGLAGQETQYF | TGCGCCAGCAGGGGACTAGCGGGACAAGAGACCCAGTACTTC
TRBJ2-1 | - | - | TRBV7-9 | CASSLGTGSYNEQFF | TGTGCCAGCAGCTTAGGTACGGGGAGCTACAATGAGCAGTTCTTC
TRBJ2-3 | TRBD2 | - | TRBV5-1 | CASNLLAGQDTQYF | TGCGCCAGCAATCTGCTAGCGGGTCAAGATACGCAGTATTTT
TRBJ1-1 | TRBD1 | - | TRBV19 | CASSAETGPKAFF | TGTGCCAGTAGTGCTGAGACAGGGCCGAAAGCTTTCTTT
TRBJ2-1 | TRBD2 | - | TRBV27 | CASSLWVAGGRVHNEQFF | TGTGCCAGCAGTTTATGGGTAGCGGGAGGGAGGGTCCACAATGAGCAGTTCTTC
TRBJ1-1 | - | - | TRBV3-1/TRBV3-2 | CASSQPGTWKGEAFF | TGTGCCAGCAGCCAGCCAGGGACTTGGAAGGGAGAAGCTTTCTTT
TRBJ2-3 | - | few | TRBV18 | CASSPPGGATDTQYF | TGTGCCAGCTCACCACCGGGGGGAGCCACAGATACGCAGTATTTT
TRBJ2-3 | - | - | TRBV2 | CASSEVRPSTDTQYF | TGTGCCAGCAGTGAAGTCAGGCCTAGCACAGATACGCAGTATTTT
TRBJ1-2 | - | - | TRBV4-2 | CASSQDRNYGYTF | TGTGCCAGCAGCCAAGATCGTAACTATGGCTACACCTTC
TRBJ2-5 | - | - | TRBV5-1 | CASSLVSETQYF | TGCGCCAGCAGCTTGGTCTCGGAGACCCAGTACTTC
TRBJ2-5 | TRBD2 | - | TRBV9 | CASSAGTSVRETQYF | TGTGCCAGCAGCGCCGGGACTAGCGTGCGGGAGACCCAGTACTTC
TRBJ2-1 | TRBD2 | - | TRBV11-2 | CASGVTSGRYDEQFF | TGTGCCAGCGGGGTGACTAGCGGGAGATATGATGAGCAGTTCTTC
TRBJ1-6 | TRBD1 | - | TRBV5-6 | CASSTGTGMVSLHF | TGTGCCAGCAGCACCGGGACAGGGATGGTATCCCTCCACTTT
TRBJ1-1 | TRBD1 | - | TRBV2 | CASSNRGPTEAFF | TGTGCCAGCAGTAACAGGGGGCCCACTGAAGCTTTCTTT
TRBJ1-2 | TRBD1 | - | TRBV28 | CASTGGHYGYTF | TGTGCCAGTACAGGGGGCCACTATGGCTACACCTTC
TRBJ2-7 | - | - | TRBV10-3 | CAIEGVGGEQYF | TGTGCCATCGAGGGGGTAGGGGGCGAGCAGTACTTC
TRBJ2-1 | TRBD2 | - | TRBV7-2 | CASSLAGTSGYNEQFF | TGTGCCAGCAGCTTAGCCGGGACTAGCGGTTACAATGAGCAGTTCTTC
TRBJ1-3 | - | - | TRBV4-1 | CASSQDQHRIYF | TGCGCCAGCAGCCAAGACCAACATCGAATATATTTT
TRBJ2-2 | - | - | TRBV5-1 | CASSPTSNTGELFF | TGCGCCAGCAGCCCGACATCGAACACCGGGGAGCTGTTTTTT
TRBJ1-2 | - | - | TRBV13 | CASSPPRGSYGYTF | TGTGCCAGCAGCCCCCCCCGGGGTTCTTATGGCTACACCTTC
TRBJ2-7 | - | - | TRBV5-1 | CASSFSGDGTYEQYF | TGCGCCAGCAGCTTCTCAGGGGATGGGACCTACGAGCAGTACTTC
TRBJ2-3 | - | - | TRBV7-9 | CASMGADTQYF | TGTGCCAGCATGGGGGCTGATACGCAGTATTTT
TRBJ1-1 | TRBD1 | - | TRBV5-4 | CASSPRSTGVNTEAFF | TGTGCCAGCAGCCCTAGATCGACAGGGGTGAACACTGAAGCTTTCTTT
TRBJ2-1 | TRBD1 | - | TRBV27 | CASSTGTGGRNEQFF | TGTGCCAGCAGCACCGGGACAGGGGGTCGGAATGAGCAGTTCTTC
TRBJ2-3 | - | - | TRBV6-2/TRBV6-3 | CASSLQGPDTQYF | TGTGCCAGCAGTTTGCAGGGTCCAGATACGCAGTATTTT
TRBJ2-1 | - | - | TRBV7-2 | CASRGWGQAAGVYNEQFF | TGTGCCAGCAGAGGGTGGGGACAGGCCGCGGGAGTCTACAATGAGCAGTTCTTC
TRBJ2-6 | - | - | TRBV28 | CASSSPLGGGASGANVLTF | TGTGCCAGCAGTTCCCCCCTGGGGGGGGGCGCATCTGGGGCCAACGTCCTGACTTTC
TRBJ1-6 | TRBD1 | once | TRBV2 | CASSLPGTENSPLHF | TGTGCCAGCAGTCTTCCCGGGACAGAAAATTCACCCCTCCACTTT
TRBJ1-2 | - | - | TRBV2 | CASGAAGHYGYTF | TGTGCCAGCGGGGCAGCGGGCCACTATGGCTACACCTTC
TRBJ1-6 | TRBD1 | - | TRBV7-3 | CASSRQGYNSPLHF | TGTGCCAGCAGTCGACAGGGGTATAATTCACCCCTCCACTTT
TRBJ2-2 | - | - | TRBV5-1 | CASSLGGRNTGELFF | TGCGCCAGCAGCTTGGGAGGCAGGAACACCGGGGAGCTGTTTTTT
TRBJ1-5 | - | - | TRBV10-3 | CAISTTTRRSYSNQPQHF | TGTGCCATCAGTACAACTACTAGACGAAGCTATAGCAATCAGCCCCAGCATTTT
TRBJ2-7 | - | - | TRBV11-2 | CASSLGTGESREQYF | TGTGCCAGCAGCTTAGGGACGGGGGAGTCACGGGAGCAGTACTTC
TRBJ2-2 | - | - | TRBV10-2 | CASRSTGENTGELFF | TGCGCCAGTAGATCGACGGGGGAAAACACCGGGGAGCTGTTTTTT
TRBJ2-2 | - | - | TRBV2 | CASSVQGPGELFF | TGTGCCAGCAGTGTACAGGGTCCCGGGGAGCTGTTTTTT
TRBJ2-2 | - | - | TRBV7-2 | CASSLAGGGQAGELFF | TGTGCCAGCAGCTTAGCCGGCGGGGGCCAGGCCGGGGAGCTGTTTTTT
TRBJ1-5 | TRBD1 | - | TRBV10-1 | CASRSDRGLDQPQHF | TGCGCCAGCCGATCGGACAGGGGGCTGGATCAGCCCCAGCATTTT
TRBJ2-3 | TRBD1 | - | TRBV6-5 | CASRTSGGFTDTQYF | TGTGCCAGCAGAACATCAGGGGGATTCACAGATACGCAGTATTTT
TRBJ2-1 | TRBD2 | - | TRBV7-2 | CASSLRRGVYNEQFF | TGTGCCAGCAGCTTACGGCGGGGGGTCTACAATGAGCAGTTCTTC